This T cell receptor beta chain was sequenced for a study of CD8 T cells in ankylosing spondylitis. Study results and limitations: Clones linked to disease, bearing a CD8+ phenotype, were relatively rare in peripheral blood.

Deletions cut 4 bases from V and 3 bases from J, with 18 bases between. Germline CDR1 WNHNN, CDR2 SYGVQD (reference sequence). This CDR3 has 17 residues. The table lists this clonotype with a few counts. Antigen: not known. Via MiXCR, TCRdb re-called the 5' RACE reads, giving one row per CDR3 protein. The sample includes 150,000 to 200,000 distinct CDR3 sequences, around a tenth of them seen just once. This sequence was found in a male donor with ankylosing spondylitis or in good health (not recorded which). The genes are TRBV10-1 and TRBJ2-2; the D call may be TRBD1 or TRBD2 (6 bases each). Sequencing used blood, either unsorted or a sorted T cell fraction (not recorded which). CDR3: CASSVEKGGPDTGELFF. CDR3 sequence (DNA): TGCGCCAGCAGTGTCGAGAAAGGGGGGCCGGACACCGGGGAGCTGTTTTTT.